Below, 7 T cell receptor beta chains from the same sample are listed, as sequenced in a study of post-analysis software for immune sequencing data. What these receptors recognize is not known. Carried by the TCR beta cDNA libraries were unique molecular identifiers. TCRdb analysed the PCR reads with MiXCR anew, one entry per CDR3 protein. The sample has approximately 400,000 distinct CDR3 sequences; less than 35% are singletons. The study's findings and limits: Elevated frequency relative to controls characterized four or five TRBV segments in patients, TRBV5-6, TRBV5-1 and TRBV20-1 among them.

Sequencing was done on a sample of blood. The source of these receptors is a girl between 5 and 17 years old with multiple sclerosis.

The DNA for the CDR3 is TGTGCCAGTAGTCCTCCTAGAGTTGGGAACACTGAAGCTTTCTTT. This codes for CASSPPRVGNTEAFF. The chain is built from TRBV19 and TRBJ1-1; D is undetermined. The CDR3 spans 15 residues. Germline V CDR1 and CDR2: LNHDA, SQIVND (reference sequence). The ends were cut back, 5 bases at V and 1 base at J, with 14 bases in the middle. Combining the CDR3 with reference TRBV19 and TRBJ1-1 gives the whole variable domain DGGITQSPKYLFRKEGQNVTLSCEQNLNHDAMYWYRQDPGQGLRLIYYSQIVNDFQKGDIAEGYSVSREKKESFPLTVTSAQKNPTAFYLCASSPPRVGNTEAFFGQGTRLTVV.

This clonotype was seen a few times. CDR3 sequence reads: CASSQDYRDRGTLPEAFF. The CDR3 DNA reads as TGCGCCAGCAGCCAAGACTACCGGGACAGGGGAACTCTACCCGAAGCTTTCTTT. The V call is TRBV4-1, the J call TRBJ1-1; 10 positions match TRBD1. Germline V gene lookup returns CDR1 MGHRA and CDR2 YSYEKL. The ends lost 0 bases at V and 8 bases at J; junction bases unmatched: 15. The CDR3 is made up of 18 amino acids.

This clonotype appeared many times. The chain joins TRBV10-2 to TRBJ2-1, with D perhaps matching TRBD1 or TRBD2 (7 bases each). Germline loops: CDR1 WSHSY, CDR2 SAAADI. This CDR3 is 15 amino acids long. Trimming cost V 4 bases and J 7 bases, with 17 bases left between them. This CDR3 is CASSVGRGGSNEQFF. The CDR3 DNA sequence: TGCGCCAGCAGTGTCGGCAGGGGGGGGTCGAATGAGCAGTTCTTC.

The gene calls are TRBV25-1 and TRBJ2-4; D could derive from TRBD1 or TRBD2 (6 bases each). V was pared by 1 base and J by 8 bases, with 9 bases between. The germline V gene has CDR1 MGHDK and CDR2 SYGVNS. The CDR3 covers 13 residues. CDR3 sequence (DNA): TGTGCCAGCAGTGAATCGGGGGCGGACATTCAGTACTTC. It codes for CASSESGADIQYF.

The chain combines TRBV20-1 with TRBJ1-1, with D hard to call. The CDR3 covers 13 residues. Looked up from germline, CDR1 is DFQATT and CDR2 is SNEGSKA (reference sequence). V was clipped by 1 base and J by 3 bases, with 9 bases between them. Here the CDR3 reads CSARVATDTEAFF. CDR3 sequence (DNA): TGCAGTGCTAGAGTGGCAACGGACACTGAAGCTTTCTTT.

A remark on this clonotype: A junction boundary mismatches the germline segment, possibly from a read error. The chain carries TRBV27 and TRBJ2-7, with 7 bases fitting TRBD1. CDR1 is MNHEY and CDR2 is SMNVEV in the germline V gene (reference sequence). The CDR3 has 15 amino acids. CDR3 protein: CANSSREGQPYEQYF. The CDR3 bases are TGTGCCAACAGTTCCCGAGAGGGACAGCCCTACGAGCAGTACTTC.

V usage is TRBV6-5 and J usage is TRBJ2-5; D not resolved. The CDR3 has 15 residues. V lost 2 bases, J lost 5 bases, and 15 bases lay in between. Germline V CDR1 and CDR2: MNHEY, SVGAGI. CDR3 protein: CASSYNPGMGETQYF. DNA for the CDR3: TGTGCCAGCAGTTACAATCCGGGCATGGGGGAGACCCAGTACTTC.